These 31 T cell receptor beta chains share one sample of origin, sequenced in a study of vaccination effects on CD4 cells after COVID-19. Clones were read by immunoSEQ multiplex PCR, and TCRdb kept only the in-frame ones, dropping some. The sample shows about 71,000 clones, over 70% of them seen only once. Antigen-specific CD4+ T cell clonotypes were called by their expansion after viral peptide-pool culture in ViraFEST. Culture proceeded for 10 days, and CD4+ T cells were then isolated. Recipients of the vaccine had no prior SARS-CoV-2 infection and negative nucleocapsid antibodies. No antigen has been assigned to these receptors. This specimen consisted of CD4+ T cells from PBMCs cultured with SARS-CoV-2 spike peptides, obtained before COVID-19 vaccination. The receptors shown here come from a human donor who received a COVID-19 vaccine.

V and J are TRBV29-1 and TRBJ2-3, with D perhaps TRBD1 or TRBD2 (5 bases each). With 6 bases removed from V and 2 bases from J, the gap between germline ends came to 15 bases. From germline, CDR1 is SQVTM and CDR2 ANQGSEA. The CDR3 has 14 residues. CDR3 in DNA: TGCAGCGTAACCGGGACCCCGGCCACAGATACGCAGTATTTT. Translation gives CSVTGTPATDTQYF.

This chain connects TRBV18 to TRBJ1-1; the D is unclear. This CDR3 has 15 residues. Looked up from germline, CDR1 is KGHSH and CDR2 is LQKENI. V was clipped by 4 bases and J by 1 base, with 13 bases between them. CDR3 loop: CASSLYEWRNTEAFF. The CDR3 region has the DNA TGTGCCAGCTCACTGTATGAGTGGCGGAACACTGAAGCTTTCTTT.

This clone was observed a single time. This chain connects TRBV5-4 to TRBJ2-3, with no clear D. Trimming removed 5 bases from V and 6 bases from J, with 10 bases in between. CDR1 is SGHNT, CDR2 YYREEE, per germline (reference sequence). This CDR3 has 12 residues. The CDR3 DNA reads TGTGCCAGCAGGAACTTAACGGATACGCAGTATTTT. Translating gives CASRNLTDTQYF.

CDR3 loop: CASSGDRGVTEAFF. The CDR3 nucleotides read TGCGCCAGCAGTGGGGACAGGGGGGTCACTGAAGCTTTCTTT. The chain carries TRBV10-1 and TRBJ1-1, with 11 nucleotides matching TRBD1. CDR1 and CDR2 (germline): WNHNN, SYGVQD (reference sequence). Trimming removed 4 bases from V and 4 bases from J; junction bases left unmatched: 2. The CDR3 spans 14 residues.

This clone was detected once. This chain joins TRBV19 and TRBJ1-3; no clear D gene. The CDR3 is 13 residues long. Germline CDR1 reads LNHDA; CDR2 reads SQIVND (reference sequence). Trimming pared 9 bases from V and 3 bases from J, leaving 12 bases between. DNA of the CDR3: TGTGCCAGCTCTACAGAGCGTGGAAACACCATATATTTT. Encoded protein: CASSTERGNTIYF.

This sequence joins TRBV27 and TRBJ2-2, with 9 bases identical to TRBD1. Trimming cost V 7 bases and J 1 base; bases outside gene matches: 1. Germline CDR1 reads MNHEY; CDR2 reads SMNVEV (reference sequence). This CDR3 region has 14 residues. Here the CDR3 DNA reads TGTGCCAGCATGGGACAGGGGAACACCGGGGAGCTGTTTTTT. Translating gives CASMGQGNTGELFF.

This sequence joins TRBV3-1 (or the pseudogene TRBV3-2) and TRBJ1-4; 7 bases fit TRBD1. V shed 4 bases, J shed 0 bases, and the junction held 11 bases outside the gene matches. Germline values: CDR1 LGHDT, CDR2 YNNKEL (reference sequence). The CDR3 is made up of 18 amino acids. DNA of the CDR3: TGTGCCAGCAGCCCCAGGGGCAGGGGGTTTGCAACTAATGAAAAACTGTTTTTT. Translation: CASSPRGRGFATNEKLFF.

V and J are TRBV7-3 and TRBJ2-1; D could derive from TRBD1 or TRBD2 (6 bases each). Germline CDR1 is SGHTA and CDR2 is FQGTGA. The CDR3 has 14 amino acids. Deletions cut 2 bases from V and 7 bases from J, with 12 bases between. In DNA, the CDR3 is TGTGCCAGCAGCTTAGGAGGGACACCGAATGAGCAGTTCTTC. Protein product: CASSLGGTPNEQFF.

This clone was found once. The J gene is TRBJ1-2, the V gene TRBV19; 8 bases line up with TRBD1. The CDR3 extends over 14 amino acids. The germline V gene has CDR1 LNHDA and CDR2 SQIVND (reference sequence). V was pared by 2 bases and J by 4 bases, with 3 bases of the junction left unmatched. The CDR3 nucleotides read TGTGCCAGTAGTATAAAACAGGGGGGCTATGGCTACACCTTC. Amino acids: CASSIKQGGYGYTF.

The V gene is TRBV12-3 or TRBV12-4, the J gene TRBJ1-2; D gene uncertain. With 2 bases removed from V and 7 bases from J, the gap between germline ends came to 11 bases. CDR3 length equals 13 residues. CDR3 residues: CASSLHQFPGYTF. As DNA, the CDR3 is TGTGCCAGCAGTTTACACCAATTTCCTGGCTACACCTTC.

This chain connects TRBV28 to TRBJ2-2; possible D gene TRBD2, 6 bases. This CDR3 is built from 15 residues. Germline loops: CDR1 MDHEN, CDR2 SYDVKM. With 9 bases removed from V and 6 bases from J, the gap between germline ends came to 20 bases. CDR3 DNA sequence: TGTGCCAGTCGGAGGGCAGGGTATGGCTCCGGGGAGCTGTTTTTT. Protein: CASRRAGYGSGELFF.

The rearrangement uses TRBV4-3 and TRBJ2-1, with D perhaps matching TRBD2 (7 bases). The CDR3 covers 16 residues. The V and J ends lost 0 bases and 6 bases respectively, with 15 bases between them. The V gene's germline CDR1 is LGHNA and CDR2 YSLEER. The CDR3 sequence is CASSQDWGGAVNEQFF. In DNA, the CDR3 is TGCGCCAGCAGCCAAGATTGGGGGGGGGCGGTCAATGAGCAGTTCTTC.

This clone is a singleton in its sample. The chain has TRBV18 and TRBJ1-2; D is uncertain. The germline V gene has CDR1 KGHSH and CDR2 LQKENI. CDR3 length equals 15 residues. V lost 3 bases, J lost 0 bases, and 11 bases lay in between. CDR3 sequence: CASSPGQETNYGYTF. The CDR3 DNA is TGTGCCAGCTCACCTGGGCAGGAAACTAACTATGGCTACACCTTC.

The chain couples TRBV6-5 to TRBJ1-4; TRBD1 matches 10 bases. V gave up 5 bases and J gave up 8 bases; unmatched junction bases: 5. Germline V gene data show CDR1 as MNHEY and CDR2 as SVGAGI. The CDR3 extends over 14 amino acids. CDR3 sequence: CASSRDRGNEKLFF. CDR3 sequence (DNA): TGTGCCAGCAGTCGGGACAGGGGAAACGAAAAACTGTTTTTT.

The chain is built from TRBV5-4 and TRBJ1-2, with D unclear. Trimming cost V 0 bases and J 4 bases, with 10 bases left between them. The CDR3 has 14 amino acids. Germline assignment: CDR1 SGHNT and CDR2 YYREEE (reference sequence). As DNA, the CDR3 is TGTGCCAGCAGCTTGGGAACCAGCCCCTATGGCTACACCTTC. Its translation is CASSLGTSPYGYTF.

This chain connects TRBV11-1 to TRBJ2-3, with TRBD2 identical over 7 bases. Germline CDR1 and CDR2: SGHAT and FQDESV (reference sequence). The CDR3 loop spans 14 amino acids. Germline trimming cut 4 bases from V and 5 bases from J; bases unmatched to any gene: 6. The CDR3 loop reads CASSYRLAIDTQYF. The CDR3 coding sequence is TGTGCCAGCAGCTACCGACTAGCTATAGATACGCAGTATTTT.

The gene calls are TRBV4-1 and TRBJ2-5, with 8 bases matching TRBD1. Germline V gene lookup returns CDR1 MGHRA and CDR2 YSYEKL. This CDR3 spans 15 amino acids. V was clipped by 1 base and J by 4 bases; unmatched bases: 5. CDR3 loop: CASSQGTGSGETQYF. The CDR3 DNA is TGCGCCAGCAGCCAAGGGACAGGGAGTGGAGAGACCCAGTACTTC.

The chain is built from TRBV19 and TRBJ2-4, with D maybe TRBD1 (6 bases). Germline loops: CDR1 LNHDA, CDR2 SQIVND (reference sequence). V was cut by 8 bases and J by 7 bases, with 15 bases left in between. CDR3 length: 13 amino acids. CDR3 sequence: CASWIQGSNIQYF. The CDR3 DNA is TGTGCCAGTTGGATCCAGGGGAGCAACATTCAGTACTTC.

V is TRBV6-6 and J is TRBJ2-1, with 8 bases identical to TRBD2. The trim removed 6 bases at V and 4 bases at J, leaving 11 bases unmatched. This CDR3 has 16 amino acids. Germline lookup yields CDR1 MNHNY and CDR2 SVGAGI (reference sequence). The CDR3 DNA follows: TGTGCCAGCAGGCCCTCTCGCGGGGGGAATTACAATGAGCAGTTCTTC. This encodes CASRPSRGGNYNEQFF.

This clone was counted only a few times. The rearrangement uses TRBV9 and TRBJ2-1; 8 positions agree with TRBD2. The CDR3 spans 15 residues. V shed 0 bases, J shed 5 bases, and the junction held 4 bases outside the gene matches. CDR1 and CDR2 from the germline V gene are SGDLS and YYNGEE. The CDR3 sequence: CASSVGAGGHNEQFF. Written as DNA, the CDR3 is TGTGCCAGCAGCGTAGGGGCGGGGGGTCACAATGAGCAGTTCTTC.

This clone was observed once. The rearrangement uses TRBV4-3 and TRBJ2-3, with D perhaps being TRBD1 or TRBD2 (5 bases each). The CDR3 covers 16 residues. Per the germline V gene, CDR1 is LGHNA and CDR2 is YSLEER. V lost 0 bases and J 5 bases, leaving 15 bases between the germline ends. Here the CDR3 reads CASSQDGTVGIDTQYF. CDR3 in DNA: TGCGCCAGCAGCCAAGATGGGACGGTAGGCATAGATACGCAGTATTTT.

The rearrangement joins TRBV7-2 to TRBJ2-5; 7 bases map to TRBD1. Germline assignment: CDR1 SGHTA and CDR2 FQGNSA. CDR3 size: 13 residues. J was trimmed by 2 bases and V by 6 bases; bases with no gene match: 3. CDR3 DNA sequence: TGTGCCAGCAGACGACAGGGACAAGAGACCCAGTACTTC. Protein sequence: CASRRQGQETQYF.

This chain joins TRBV9 and TRBJ1-2; D is unresolved. This CDR3 is built from 14 residues. CDR1 is SGDLS, CDR2 YYNGEE, per germline. Trimming shortened V by 0 bases and J by 5 bases, and 11 bases separated the two germline ends. CDR3 DNA: TGTGCCAGCAGCGTAGTGGACGGAGGTTATGGCTACACCTTC. Translated: CASSVVDGGYGYTF.

The chain has TRBV4-1 and TRBJ1-2; no definite D call. This CDR3 comprises 14 residues. V was shortened by 0 bases and J by 8 bases, with 13 bases between the two germline ends. Germline-derived CDR1 and CDR2 are MGHRA and YSYEKL. In DNA, the CDR3 is TGCGCCAGCAGCCAAGATTCCAGACCGGTGGGCTACACCTTC. It specifies CASSQDSRPVGYTF.

This clone has a single count. The genes are TRBV6-4 and TRBJ2-3; D is uncertain. The V gene's germline CDR1 is MRHNA and CDR2 SNTAGT. The CDR3 contains 14 residues. The V end was cut by 4 bases, the J end by 3 bases, with 11 bases between. The CDR3 spells CASSASAATDTQYF. The CDR3 DNA sequence: TGTGCCAGCAGTGCATCGGCGGCTACAGATACGCAGTATTTT.

V is TRBV3-1 (or the pseudogene TRBV3-2) and J is TRBJ1-1; D is unresolved. V lost 9 bases and J 7 bases, leaving 21 bases between the germline ends. CDR1 is LGHDT and CDR2 is YNNKEL in the germline V gene (reference sequence). CDR3 length: 14 amino acids. CDR3 amino acids: CASPPDSDNDEAFF. CDR3 DNA: TGTGCCAGTCCGCCCGATTCTGACAACGATGAAGCTTTCTTT.

The V and J genes are TRBV6-5 and TRBJ1-1; D not resolved. Germline V gene data show CDR1 as MNHEY and CDR2 as SVGAGI. V was pared by 4 bases and J by 1 base, with 10 bases between. This CDR3 has 14 amino acids. The CDR3 is CASSFIRGNTEAFF. Here the CDR3 DNA reads TGTGCCAGCAGTTTCATCCGGGGGAACACTGAAGCTTTCTTT.

CDR3 in DNA: TGTGCCAGCGCCACAGGGGGCTCGTATGGCAATCAGCCCCAGCATTTT. Amino acid sequence: CASATGGSYGNQPQHF. The chain links TRBV18 to TRBJ1-5; 9 positions match TRBD1. The length of the CDR3 is 16 residues. Germline V gene data show CDR1 as KGHSH and CDR2 as LQKENI. The V segment lost 8 bases and the J segment 2 bases; nucleotides outside the gene matches: 10. Together with reference TRBV18 and TRBJ1-5, the CDR3 gives the full variable domain: NAGVMQNPRHLVRRRGQEARLRCSPMKGHSHVYWYRQLPEEGLKFMVYLQKENIIDESGMPKERFSAEFPKEGPSILRIQQVVRGDSAAYFCASATGGSYGNQPQHFGDGTRLSIL.

In the case of this clone: Other DNA variants within this sample encode the same CDR3. The chain joins TRBV12-3 or TRBV12-4 to TRBJ2-1, with D unresolved. V was cut by 9 bases and J by 3 bases, with 6 bases left in between. CDR3 length: 11 residues. In DNA, the CDR3 is TGTGCCAGTAGCAGCTACAATGAGCAGTTCTTC. It specifies CASSSYNEQFF.

CDR3 sequence: CASSPSGGETQYF. CDR3 nucleotide sequence: TGTGCCAGCAGTCCGAGCGGGGGAGAGACCCAGTACTTC. The rearrangement links TRBV12-3 or TRBV12-4 to TRBJ2-5; 8 bases map to TRBD2. The CDR3 contains 13 residues. After removal of 5 bases from V and 4 bases from J, the junction contained 3 bases not matched to a gene.

This clone was seen a few times. The chain is built from TRBV18 and TRBJ2-4, with no clear D. Germline V lookup: CDR1 KGHSH, CDR2 LQKENI. This CDR3 region has 15 residues. V shed 3 bases and J shed 1 base, with 10 bases lying between them. The CDR3 reads CASSPEVFAKNIQYF. In DNA form, the CDR3 reads TGTGCCAGCTCACCGGAAGTTTTCGCCAAAAACATTCAGTACTTC.